These 11 T cell receptor beta chains came from one sample sequenced in a study of read filtering for tumor transcriptome and immune sequencing. This library used roughly 400 ng RNA and molecular barcoded adaptors spanning alpha/delta and beta/gamma chains. TCRdb re-called the reads with MiXCR, one entry per CDR3 protein. The sample lists 35,000 to 45,000 distinct CDR3 sequences, roughly 15% occurring once. The material sequenced was a population of CD138-negative cells sorted from bone marrow. The receptors were gathered from a donor over 35 with multiple myeloma.

This clonotype was picked up many times. The V call is TRBV28, the J call TRBJ1-2; 9 bases match TRBD1. Germline V gene sequence: CDR1 MDHEN, CDR2 SYDVKM. CDR3 size: 16 residues. The ends lost 3 bases at V and 6 bases at J; junction bases unmatched: 11. This CDR3 is CASSLYSGTGLNGYTF. In DNA form, the CDR3 reads TGTGCCAGCAGTTTGTATTCCGGGACAGGGTTAAATGGCTACACCTTC.

V is TRBV20-1 and J is TRBJ2-1, with D maybe TRBD2 (6 bases). The CDR3 has 15 residues. From germline, CDR1 is DFQATT and CDR2 SNEGSKA (reference sequence). Written as DNA, the CDR3 is TGCAGCCAACTCCCATTGGGCTCCGCAGCGGGTGAGCAGTTCTTC. Translation gives CSQLPLGSAAGEQFF.

Concerning this clonotype itself: This may come from a read error, since a much larger clone is one base off. The V and J genes are TRBV30 and TRBJ2-5; D gene uncertain. The CDR3 runs 15 residues. In germline, CDR1 is GTSNPN, CDR2 SVGIG (reference sequence). CDR3 amino acids: CGWSVSTAGARAQYF. The CDR3 region has the DNA TGTGGCTGGAGTGTCTCGACCGCAGGAGCTCGGGCCCAGTACTTC.

About this clonotype itself: One end of the junction does not line up with germline, which may come from a read error. The chain recombines TRBV19 with TRBJ1-5; D remains ambiguous. The CDR3 contains 15 residues. Germline V gene sequence: CDR1 LNHDA, CDR2 SQIVND (reference sequence). CDR3 in amino acids: CASSLWGSSNQPQRF. CDR3 DNA sequence: TGTGCCAGTAGTCTCTGGGGTAGCTCGAACCAGCCCCAGCGTTTT. The variable domain in full, completed from reference TRBV19 and TRBJ1-5, reads DGGITQSPKYLFRKEGQNVTLSCEQNLNHDAMYWYRQDPGQGLRLIYYSQIVNDFQKGDIAEGYSVSREKKESFPLTVTSAQKNPTAFYLCASSLWGSSNQPQRFGDGTRLSIL.

This clonotype was picked up a small number of times. Written as DNA, the CDR3 is TGTGCCAGCAGTTCGGCTTCGGGACACTACCAAGAGACCCAGTACTTC. Amino acid sequence: CASSSASGHYQETQYF. This chain links TRBV28 with TRBJ2-5, with D maybe TRBD1 (6 bases). This CDR3 is 16 amino acids long. V dropped 4 bases and J dropped 0 bases, with 15 bases sitting between them. In germline, CDR1 is MDHEN, CDR2 SYDVKM.

This clonotype was found many times. The chain is built from TRBV19 and TRBJ2-3; 7 bases agree with TRBD2. The CDR3 is 13 amino acids. The germline gives CDR1 LNHDA, CDR2 SQIVND (reference sequence). V was clipped by 3 bases and J by 6 bases; unmatched bases: 3. As DNA, the CDR3 is TGTGCCAGTAGTATCCTAGCGGAGGATACGCAGTATTTT. Translated: CASSILAEDTQYF.

This clonotype has a count of ten or more. This chain connects TRBV5-1 to TRBJ2-2; D remains unclear. The germline V and J ends were trimmed by 2 bases and 0 bases, with 5 bases remaining between them. Germline V lookup: CDR1 SGHRS, CDR2 YFSETQ. This CDR3 contains 14 residues. The CDR3 reads CASSLGSNTGELFF. In DNA form, the CDR3 reads TGCGCCAGCAGCTTAGGATCGAACACCGGGGAGCTGTTTTTT.

This clonotype was counted many times. This chain joins TRBV30 and TRBJ2-2, with D unresolved. The germline CDR1 and CDR2 sequences are GTSNPN and SVGIG (reference sequence). Trimming took 0 bases from V and 1 from J, leaving 6 bases between them. The CDR3 is made up of 14 amino acids. The CDR3 DNA is TGTGCCTGGAGTGTAGGCTGGAACACCGGGGAGCTGTTTTTT. As protein: CAWSVGWNTGELFF.

This clonotype was seen at least ten times. The CDR3 protein is CASSLLGGRGPNTGELFF. In nucleotides, the CDR3 is TGCGCCAGCAGCTTGCTGGGGGGAAGGGGGCCGAACACCGGGGAGCTGTTTTTT. This chain uses TRBV5-1 with TRBJ2-2; tentative D call: TRBD1 (7 bases). The CDR3 contains 18 residues. V lost 1 base and J lost 0, with 16 bases in between. Germline CDR1 and CDR2: SGHRS and YFSETQ.

The sample holds many counts of this clonotype. The V call is TRBV5-1, the J call TRBJ2-7; D gene ambiguous. There are 11 residues in the CDR3. The V end lost 0 bases, the J end lost 8 bases, and 6 bases lay between the germline ends. Germline CDR1 reads SGHRS; CDR2 reads YFSETQ. The DNA of the CDR3 is TGCGCCAGCAGCTTGGCCGGGCAGCAGTACTTC. Translated: CASSLAGQQYF.

As regards this clonotype: It may be a read error: a sequence one base away is much more abundant. The CDR3 does not end in the conserved phenylalanine or tryptophan, so this is likely a read error. The gene calls are TRBV4-1 and TRBJ1-2, with 9 bases that match TRBD1. There are 17 residues in the CDR3. Trimming took 4 bases from V and 2 from J; bases not matched to a gene: 11. Germline V gene data show CDR1 as MGHRA and CDR2 as YSYEKL. As DNA, the CDR3 is TGCGCCAGCAGCCTCGCACCTTACAGGGGGCTCAACTATGGCTACACCCTC. This codes for CASSLAPYRGLNYGYTL.